This T cell receptor (beta chain) was sequenced during a study of T cell changes during pregnancy in multiple sclerosis. This CDR3 is 15 amino acids long. The germline V gene encodes CDR1 LNHDA and CDR2 SQIVND (reference sequence). V was shortened by 5 bases and J by 4 bases, with 15 bases between the two germline ends. Here immunoSEQ multiplex PCR was the method, and the copy in TCRdb shows in-frame clones only, minus some. The data hold over 25,000 clones, with roughly nine tenths observed a single time. The starting material was CD8+ T cells from peripheral blood mononuclear cells, obtained in the second trimester of pregnancy. This sequence was found in a female donor in good health, enrolled as a control in a pregnancy study. V and J are TRBV19 and TRBJ1-5, with D maybe TRBD1 (5 bases). CDR3 nucleotides: TGTGCCAGTAGTCCCCAGGGAGGAGTTAATCAGCCCCAGCATTTT. Its protein product is CASSPQGGVNQPQHF.